What follows are 27 T cell receptor beta chains derived from one specimen sequenced in a study of regulatory T cells in long-lasting Graves disease. In building TCR beta libraries, iRepertoire HTBI primers were used together with Arm-PCR of CDR3 regions. TCRdb fed the multiplex PCR reads into MiXCR, producing one record per CDR3 protein. The sample lists 350,000 to 500,000 distinct CDR3 sequences, 20% to 25% occurring once. This sample's time point: persistent/refractory GD, antithyroid drugs over 5 years with positive TRAb. PBMC-extracted RNA yielded the TCR library. The sample was peripheral blood mononuclear cells (PBMCs), taken when the disease was refractory, from a patient treated with antithyroid drugs. The source of these receptors is a female donor with Graves disease.

The chain has TRBV20-1 and TRBJ2-7; D unclear. CDR1 is DFQATT and CDR2 is SNEGSKA in the germline V gene (reference sequence). The V and J ends lost 4 bases and 4 bases respectively, with 14 bases between them. The length of the CDR3 is 13 residues. The CDR3 loop reads CSATPVVPYEQYF. DNA for the CDR3: TGCAGTGCTACCCCCGTGGTCCCGTACGAGCAGTACTTC.

This clonotype turned up a few times. The genes are TRBV10-3 and TRBJ2-5; 9 nucleotides match TRBD1. CDR1 is ENHRY and CDR2 is SYGVKD in the germline V gene. V lost 0 bases and J lost 5; bases outside the gene matches: 4. This CDR3 has 15 amino acids. CDR3 region: CAISESGQGRETQYF. The CDR3 DNA reads as TGTGCCATCAGTGAGTCGGGACAGGGACGCGAGACCCAGTACTTC.

At least ten counts were recorded for this clonotype. The chain joins TRBV28 to TRBJ2-7; TRBD2 is a possible D gene (6 bases). The CDR3 has 15 residues. Between the trimmed V and J ends, which lost 6 bases and 1 base, there was a span of 16 bases. The V gene's germline CDR1 is MDHEN and CDR2 SYDVKM. The CDR3 DNA is TGTGCCAGCAGAGTGGCTAGCGCGCCTTCCTACGAGCAGTACTTC. Amino acids: CASRVASAPSYEQYF.

In this sample, this clonotype turned up many times. The chain couples TRBV20-1 to TRBJ2-5; D gene uncertain. Looked up from germline, CDR1 is DFQATT and CDR2 is SNEGSKA (reference sequence). The CDR3 totals 15 residues. The ends were cut back, 2 bases at V and 3 bases at J, with 16 bases in the middle. CDR3 region: CSARKSGIGEETQYF. The CDR3 DNA reads as TGCAGTGCTAGAAAGTCGGGTATTGGGGAAGAGACCCAGTACTTC.

V and J are TRBV7-8 and TRBJ2-7, with D uncertain. The germline CDR1 and CDR2 sequences are SGHVS and FQNEAQ. Between the trimmed V and J ends, which lost 4 bases and 4 bases, there was a span of 17 bases. The CDR3 extends over 15 amino acids. CDR3 amino acids: CASSSNTPARYEQYF. DNA for the CDR3: TGTGCCAGCAGCTCGAATACGCCGGCTCGTTACGAGCAGTACTTC.

This clonotype has at least ten counts. The chain links TRBV7-2 to TRBJ2-7; 8 bases line up with TRBD2. CDR1 and CDR2 from the germline V gene are SGHTA and FQGNSA. Trimming took 4 bases from V and 3 from J; bases not matched to a gene: 2. The CDR3 sequence is 13 residues long. CDR3 loop: CASSSLAGYEQYF. The CDR3 nucleotides are TGTGCCAGCAGCTCCCTAGCGGGCTACGAGCAGTACTTC.

This clonotype has ten or more counts. The genes are TRBV2 and TRBJ1-5; D remains unclear. Trimming left V 4 bases short and J 3 bases short, with 7 bases between. Germline V gene lookup returns CDR1 SNHLY and CDR2 FYNNEI. This CDR3 has 13 residues. DNA for the CDR3: TGTGCCAGCAGTGGCCAGACCAATCAGCCCCAGCATTTT. It encodes CASSGQTNQPQHF.

In this sample, this clonotype turned up a few times. For the CDR3, the DNA is TGTGCCAGTAGTAACGGCGGGACGTCACCCCTCCACTTT. Translation: CASSNGGTSPLHF. V gene TRBV19 combines with J gene TRBJ1-6; D possibly corresponds to TRBD1 (5 bases). Trimming took off 4 bases at V and 10 bases at J, with 11 bases between the two ends. CDR1 LNHDA and CDR2 SQIVND come from the germline V gene (reference sequence). This CDR3 contains 13 residues. Variable domain in full (rest from reference TRBV19 and TRBJ1-6): DGGITQSPKYLFRKEGQNVTLSCEQNLNHDAMYWYRQDPGQGLRLIYYSQIVNDFQKGDIAEGYSVSREKKESFPLTVTSAQKNPTAFYLCASSNGGTSPLHFGNGTRLTVT.

This clonotype was recorded a few times. The rearrangement joins TRBV5-6 to TRBJ2-7; either TRBD1 or TRBD2 may fit D (5 bases each). Germline V gene data show CDR1 as SGHDT and CDR2 as YYEEEE. This CDR3 comprises 17 residues. V was pared by 4 bases and J by 3 bases, with 23 bases between. CDR3 loop: CASSPVGATGAHYEQYF. For the CDR3, the DNA is TGTGCCAGCAGCCCCGTAGGCGCGACCGGGGCTCACTACGAGCAGTACTTC.

This clonotype was recorded many times. This sequence joins TRBV5-4 and TRBJ2-5; the match to TRBD2 covers 12 bases. The germline gives CDR1 SGHNT, CDR2 YYREEE (reference sequence). The CDR3 runs to 17 residues. The V and J ends lost 4 bases and 1 base, in that order; junction bases with no gene match: 8. CDR3 DNA sequence: TGTGCCAGCAGCCCGCCCGGACTAGCGGGACCCCAAGAGACCCAGTACTTC. The encoded protein is CASSPPGLAGPQETQYF.

This clonotype has ten or more counts. V and J are TRBV9 and TRBJ1-2; maybe TRBD1 (6 bases). The length of the CDR3 is 15 residues. Trimming removed 3 bases from V and 5 bases from J, with 17 bases in between. CDR1 and CDR2 (germline): SGDLS, YYNGEE. In nucleotides, the CDR3 is TGTGCCAGCAGCGAGGATCCGGGACAAGGTTATGGCTACACCTTC. As protein: CASSEDPGQGYGYTF.

The gene calls are TRBV18 and TRBJ1-3; D is unresolved. The length of the CDR3 is 13 residues. V gave up 6 bases and J gave up 3 bases, with 9 bases separating them. Looked up from germline, CDR1 is KGHSH and CDR2 is LQKENI. CDR3 nucleotides: TGTGCCAGCTCGCCATCACTTGGAAACACCATATATTTT. Its translation: CASSPSLGNTIYF.

This clonotype occurred a few times. The chain carries TRBV5-6 and TRBJ1-2, with D unclear. Germline V gene sequence: CDR1 SGHDT, CDR2 YYEEEE. Trimming cost V 2 bases and J 4 bases, with 15 bases left between them. The CDR3 extends over 15 amino acids. This CDR3 reads CASSFPVRNPYGYTF. For the CDR3, the DNA is TGTGCCAGCAGCTTCCCAGTTAGAAACCCCTATGGCTACACCTTC.

The chain joins TRBV6-1 to TRBJ2-4; 10 positions match TRBD1. Germline V gives CDR1 MNHNS, CDR2 SASEGT. The CDR3 length is 16 residues. J gave up 2 bases and V 5 bases, and 6 bases lay outside the gene matches. CDR3 nucleotide sequence: TGTGCCAGCAGTCAGGGGGACAGGGGAACCAAAAACATTCAGTACTTC. It yields the protein CASSQGDRGTKNIQYF.

The chain is built from TRBV7-2 and TRBJ2-7; D may correspond to TRBD1 or TRBD2 (6 bases each). The CDR3 has 18 residues. The V end lost 1 base, the J end lost 7 bases, and 26 bases lay between the germline ends. In germline, CDR1 is SGHTA, CDR2 FQGNSA. DNA of the CDR3: TGTGCCAGCAGCTTAGAGGGGGACTCCTTACCAGTCTATGTAGAGCAGTACTTC. The encoded protein is CASSLEGDSLPVYVEQYF.

The gene calls are TRBV19 and TRBJ1-5; D unresolved. The length of the CDR3 is 12 residues. Per germline, CDR1 LNHDA and CDR2 SQIVND (reference sequence). Deletions cut 5 bases from V and 11 bases from J, with 13 bases between. The CDR3 nucleotides are TGTGCCAGTAGTTTTTCTAAAGCGTCCCAGCATTTT. As protein: CASSFSKASQHF.

CDR3 protein: CASKFAGQAYEQYF. CDR3 nucleotide sequence: TGCGCCAGCAAATTCGCGGGACAGGCGTACGAGCAGTACTTC. The J gene is TRBJ2-7, the V gene TRBV5-1, with TRBD1 matching over 8 bases. CDR1 is SGHRS and CDR2 is YFSETQ in the germline V gene. V was clipped by 6 bases and J by 4 bases; unmatched bases: 9. This CDR3 has 14 residues.

The chain carries TRBV7-2 and TRBJ2-3; the match to TRBD2 covers 16 bases. Trimming cost V 2 bases and J 6 bases; bases outside gene matches: 5. The CDR3 contains 17 residues. CDR1 SGHTA and CDR2 FQGNSA come from the germline V gene. CDR3 sequence reads: CASSLTGTSGRVDTQYF. In nucleotides, the CDR3 is TGTGCCAGCAGCTTAACTGGGACTAGCGGGAGGGTGGATACGCAGTATTTT.

The chain is built from TRBV5-6 and TRBJ1-4; no firm D call. Germline V CDR1 and CDR2: SGHDT, YYEEEE. The V and J ends lost 4 bases and 1 base respectively, with 11 bases between them. The CDR3 spans 15 residues. Here the CDR3 DNA reads TGTGCCAGCAGCCGGACGATCGGAACTAATGAAAAACTGTTTTTT. Protein sequence: CASSRTIGTNEKLFF.

V is TRBV25-1 and J is TRBJ2-7; D possibly corresponds to TRBD2 (6 bases). CDR3 size: 12 residues. The germline CDR1 and CDR2 sequences are MGHDK and SYGVNS. Trimming cost V 2 bases and J 9 bases, with 11 bases left between them. This CDR3 reads CASSEAGGRQYF. DNA of the CDR3: TGTGCCAGCAGTGAAGCTGGGGGGAGGCAGTACTTC.

There are a few counts of this clonotype. The gene calls are TRBV6-1 and TRBJ2-1, with 13 nucleotides matching TRBD2. Germline loops: CDR1 MNHNS, CDR2 SASEGT. The CDR3 consists of 15 residues. Unmatched junction bases numbered 8, after V lost 10 bases and J lost 5 bases. The CDR3 nucleotides read TGTGCCACCCTATCCGGGACTAGCGGGAACAATGAGCAGTTCTTC. Translating gives CATLSGTSGNNEQFF.

This clonotype was seen many times. The chain combines TRBV27 with TRBJ2-7; the D gene is possibly TRBD2 (6 bases). Trimming cost V 6 bases and J 3 bases, with 15 bases left between them. There are 14 residues in the CDR3. Germline-derived CDR1 and CDR2 are MNHEY and SMNVEV (reference sequence). Here the CDR3 reads CASSLGGEGYEQYF. CDR3 in DNA: TGTGCCAGCAGCCTAGGCGGGGAAGGCTACGAGCAGTACTTC.

This clonotype was seen a few times. J is TRBJ1-2 and V is TRBV19; 10 bases fit TRBD1. The length of the CDR3 is 14 residues. V was pared by 5 bases and J by 8 bases, with 8 bases of the junction left unmatched. Germline lookup yields CDR1 LNHDA and CDR2 SQIVND (reference sequence). Here the CDR3 DNA reads TGTGCCAGTAGTCCATTGACAGGGGGCGCGGGCTACACCTTC. The encoded protein is CASSPLTGGAGYTF.

This clonotype showed up just a few times. The genes are TRBV19 and TRBJ1-1; no definite D call. The CDR3 extends over 13 amino acids. V was pared by 3 bases and J by 1 base, with 6 bases between. Germline V gene data show CDR1 as LNHDA and CDR2 as SQIVND (reference sequence). The CDR3 reads CASSIHQNTEAFF. The CDR3 DNA reads TGTGCCAGTAGTATCCACCAGAACACTGAAGCTTTCTTT.

This clonotype was recorded only once. The rearrangement uses TRBV29-1 and TRBJ1-1, with D maybe TRBD1 (5 bases). The germline V gene has CDR1 SQVTM and CDR2 ANQGSEA. CDR3 length: 13 amino acids. Trimming removed 3 bases at V and 1 base at J, with 9 bases between. DNA for the CDR3: TGCAGCGTTGATCGGGGCTCGAACACTGAAGCTTTCTTT. It translates to CSVDRGSNTEAFF.

This clonotype was seen ten or more times. CDR3 in amino acids: CASSEGQAYQPQHF. The CDR3 region has the DNA TGTGCCAGCAGTGAGGGACAGGCTTATCAGCCCCAGCATTTT. The rearrangement uses TRBV6-1 and TRBJ1-5, with 8 positions matching TRBD1. J was trimmed by 5 bases and V by 3 bases; bases with no gene match: 3. The CDR3 sequence is 14 residues long. CDR1 and CDR2 (germline): MNHNS, SASEGT.

This clonotype came up a few times. This chain uses TRBV15 with TRBJ1-1; tentative D call: TRBD1 (5 bases). Germline values: CDR1 LNHNV, CDR2 YYDKDF (reference sequence). V lost 5 bases and J 3 bases, leaving 13 bases between the germline ends. The CDR3 length is 14 residues. The CDR3 loop reads CATSGTREDTEAFF. The CDR3 region has the DNA TGTGCCACCAGCGGGACGAGGGAGGACACTGAAGCTTTCTTT. The full variable domain, with the rest looked up from reference TRBV15 and TRBJ1-1, is DAMVIQNPRYQVTQFGKPVTLSCSQTLNHNVMYWYQQKSSQAPKLLFHYYDKDFNNEADTPDNFQSRRPNTSFCFLDIRSPGLGDTAMYLCATSGTREDTEAFFGQGTRLTVV.